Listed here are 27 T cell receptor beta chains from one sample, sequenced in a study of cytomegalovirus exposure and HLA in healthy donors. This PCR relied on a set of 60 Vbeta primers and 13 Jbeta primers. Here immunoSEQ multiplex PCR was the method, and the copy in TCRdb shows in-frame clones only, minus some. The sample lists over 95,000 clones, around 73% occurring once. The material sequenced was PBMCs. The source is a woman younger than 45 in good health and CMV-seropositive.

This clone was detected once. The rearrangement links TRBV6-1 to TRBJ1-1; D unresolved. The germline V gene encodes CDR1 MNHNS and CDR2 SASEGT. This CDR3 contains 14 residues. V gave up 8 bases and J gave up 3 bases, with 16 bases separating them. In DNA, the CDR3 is TGTGCCAGCCGCTTTACAGTGGTAGACACTGAAGCTTTCTTT. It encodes CASRFTVVDTEAFF.

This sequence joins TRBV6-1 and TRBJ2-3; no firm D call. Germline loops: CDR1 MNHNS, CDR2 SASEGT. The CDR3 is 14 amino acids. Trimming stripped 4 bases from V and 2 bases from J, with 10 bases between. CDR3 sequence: CASSVLPSTDTQYF. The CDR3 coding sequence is TGTGCCAGCAGTGTTCTTCCTTCCACAGATACGCAGTATTTT.

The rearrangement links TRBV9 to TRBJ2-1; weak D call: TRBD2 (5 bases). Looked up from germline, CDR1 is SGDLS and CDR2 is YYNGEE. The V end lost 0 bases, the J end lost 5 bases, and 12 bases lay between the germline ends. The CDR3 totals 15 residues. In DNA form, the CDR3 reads TGTGCCAGCAGCGTAGCGGGTGGAGGAAACAATGAGCAGTTCTTC. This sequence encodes CASSVAGGGNNEQFF.

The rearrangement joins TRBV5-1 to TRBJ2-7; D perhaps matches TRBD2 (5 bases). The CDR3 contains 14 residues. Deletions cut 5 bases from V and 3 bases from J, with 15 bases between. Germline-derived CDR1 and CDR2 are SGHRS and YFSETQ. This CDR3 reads CASRHSTADYEQYF. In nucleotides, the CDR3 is TGCGCCAGCAGACATTCTACAGCGGACTACGAGCAGTACTTC.

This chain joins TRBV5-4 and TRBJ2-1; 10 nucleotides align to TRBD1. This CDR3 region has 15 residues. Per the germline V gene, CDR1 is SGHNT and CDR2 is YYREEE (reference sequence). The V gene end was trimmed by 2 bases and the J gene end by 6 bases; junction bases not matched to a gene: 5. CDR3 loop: CASSLGTGATNEQFF. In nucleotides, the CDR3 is TGTGCCAGCAGCTTAGGGACAGGGGCCACCAATGAGCAGTTCTTC.

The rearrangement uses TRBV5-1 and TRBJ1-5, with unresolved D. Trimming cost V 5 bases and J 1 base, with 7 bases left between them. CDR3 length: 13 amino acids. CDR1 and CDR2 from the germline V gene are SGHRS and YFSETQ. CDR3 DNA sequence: TGCGCCAGCAGGGGCGGGAGCAATCAGCCCCAGCATTTT. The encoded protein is CASRGGSNQPQHF.

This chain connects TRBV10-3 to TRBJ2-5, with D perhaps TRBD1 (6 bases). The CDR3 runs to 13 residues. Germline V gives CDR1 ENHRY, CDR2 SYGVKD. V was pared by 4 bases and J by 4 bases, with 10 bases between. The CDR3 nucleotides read TGTGCCATCAGTGGTTCACAGGGAGAGACCCAGTACTTC. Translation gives CAISGSQGETQYF.

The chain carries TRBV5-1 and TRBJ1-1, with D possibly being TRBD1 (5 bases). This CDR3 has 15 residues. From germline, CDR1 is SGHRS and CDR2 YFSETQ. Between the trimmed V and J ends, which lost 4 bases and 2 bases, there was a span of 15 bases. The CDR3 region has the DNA TGCGCCAGCAGCCCCCCAAAGACAGCCAACACTGAAGCTTTCTTT. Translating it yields CASSPPKTANTEAFF.

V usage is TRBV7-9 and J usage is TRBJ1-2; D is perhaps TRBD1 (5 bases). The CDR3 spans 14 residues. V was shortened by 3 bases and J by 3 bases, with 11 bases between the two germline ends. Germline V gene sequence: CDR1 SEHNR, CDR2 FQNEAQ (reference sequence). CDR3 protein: CASSFGGGDYGYTF. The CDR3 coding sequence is TGTGCCAGCAGCTTCGGTGGGGGGGACTATGGCTACACCTTC.

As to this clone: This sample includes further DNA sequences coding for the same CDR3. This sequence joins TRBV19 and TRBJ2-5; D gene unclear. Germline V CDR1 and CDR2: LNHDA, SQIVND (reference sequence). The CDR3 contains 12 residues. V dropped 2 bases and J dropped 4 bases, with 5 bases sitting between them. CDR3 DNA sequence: TGTGCCAGTAGTATAAACTCAGAGACCCAGTACTTC. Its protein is CASSINSETQYF.

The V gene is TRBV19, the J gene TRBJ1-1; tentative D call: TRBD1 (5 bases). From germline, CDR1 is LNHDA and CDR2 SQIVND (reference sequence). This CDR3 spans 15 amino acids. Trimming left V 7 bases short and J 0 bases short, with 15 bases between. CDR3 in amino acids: CASTKPPGVNTEAFF. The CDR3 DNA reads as TGTGCCAGTACTAAACCCCCGGGGGTGAACACTGAAGCTTTCTTT.

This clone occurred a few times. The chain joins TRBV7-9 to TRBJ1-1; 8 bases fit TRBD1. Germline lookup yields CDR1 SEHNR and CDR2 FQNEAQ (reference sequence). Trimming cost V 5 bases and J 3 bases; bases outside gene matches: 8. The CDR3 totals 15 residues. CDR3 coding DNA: TGTGCCAGCAGCGAACAGGGGGTCGGGCACACTGAAGCTTTCTTT. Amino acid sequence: CASSEQGVGHTEAFF.

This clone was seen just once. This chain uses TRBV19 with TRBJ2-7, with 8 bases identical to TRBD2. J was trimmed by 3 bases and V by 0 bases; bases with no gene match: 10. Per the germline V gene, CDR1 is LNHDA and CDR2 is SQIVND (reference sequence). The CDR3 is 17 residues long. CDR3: CASSIDLSSGSNYEQYF. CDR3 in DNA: TGTGCCAGTAGTATAGATCTATCGAGCGGGAGTAACTACGAGCAGTACTTC.

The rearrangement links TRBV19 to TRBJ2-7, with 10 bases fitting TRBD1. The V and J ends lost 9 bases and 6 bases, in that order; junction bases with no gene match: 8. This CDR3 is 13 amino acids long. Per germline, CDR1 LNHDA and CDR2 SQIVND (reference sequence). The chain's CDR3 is CASSDRGRGEQYF. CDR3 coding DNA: TGTGCCAGCTCGGACAGGGGGAGAGGCGAGCAGTACTTC.

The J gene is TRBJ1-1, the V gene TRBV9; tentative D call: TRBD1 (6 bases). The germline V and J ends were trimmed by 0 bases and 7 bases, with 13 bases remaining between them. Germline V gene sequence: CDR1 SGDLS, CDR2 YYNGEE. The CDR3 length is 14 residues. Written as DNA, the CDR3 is TGTGCCAGCAGCGTAGATGTCAGGGGTGGTGAAGCTTTCTTT. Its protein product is CASSVDVRGGEAFF.

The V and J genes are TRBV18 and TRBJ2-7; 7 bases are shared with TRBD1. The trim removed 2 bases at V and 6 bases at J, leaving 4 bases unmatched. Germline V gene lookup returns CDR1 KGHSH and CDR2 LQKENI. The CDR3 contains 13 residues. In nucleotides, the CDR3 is TGTGCCAGCTCACCAAGTAAGGGGGCCGAGCAGTACTTC. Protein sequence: CASSPSKGAEQYF.

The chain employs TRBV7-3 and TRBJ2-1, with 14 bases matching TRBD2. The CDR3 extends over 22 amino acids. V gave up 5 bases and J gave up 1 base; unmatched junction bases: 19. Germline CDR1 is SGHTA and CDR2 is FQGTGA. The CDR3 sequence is CASSQPNNPRLAGGRSYNEQFF. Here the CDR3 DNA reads TGTGCCAGCAGCCAACCCAACAACCCAAGACTAGCGGGGGGGCGTTCCTACAATGAGCAGTTCTTC.

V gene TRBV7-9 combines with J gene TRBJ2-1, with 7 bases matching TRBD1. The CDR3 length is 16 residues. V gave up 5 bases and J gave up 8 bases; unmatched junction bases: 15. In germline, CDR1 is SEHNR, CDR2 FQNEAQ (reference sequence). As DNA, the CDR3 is TGTGCCAGCAGCGCGAACCTCATGACAGGGTCGGATGAGCAGTTCTTC. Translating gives CASSANLMTGSDEQFF.

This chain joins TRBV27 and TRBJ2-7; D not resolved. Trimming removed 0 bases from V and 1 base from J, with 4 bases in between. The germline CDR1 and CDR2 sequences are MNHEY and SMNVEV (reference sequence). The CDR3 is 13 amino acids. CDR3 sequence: CASSLSPSYEQYF. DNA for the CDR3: TGTGCCAGCAGTTTATCCCCTTCCTACGAGCAGTACTTC.

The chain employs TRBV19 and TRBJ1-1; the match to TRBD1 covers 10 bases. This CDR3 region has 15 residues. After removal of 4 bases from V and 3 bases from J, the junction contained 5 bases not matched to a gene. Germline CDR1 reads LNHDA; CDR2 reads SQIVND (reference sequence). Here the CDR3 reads CASSNTGQGYTEAFF. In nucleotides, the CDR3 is TGTGCCAGTAGTAATACGGGACAGGGGTACACTGAAGCTTTCTTT.

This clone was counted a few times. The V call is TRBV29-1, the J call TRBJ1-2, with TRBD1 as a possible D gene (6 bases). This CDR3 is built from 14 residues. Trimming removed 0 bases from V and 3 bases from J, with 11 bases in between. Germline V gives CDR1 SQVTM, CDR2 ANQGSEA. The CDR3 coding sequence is TGCAGCGTTGAAGATACGGACAGATACTATGGCTACACCTTC. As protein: CSVEDTDRYYGYTF.

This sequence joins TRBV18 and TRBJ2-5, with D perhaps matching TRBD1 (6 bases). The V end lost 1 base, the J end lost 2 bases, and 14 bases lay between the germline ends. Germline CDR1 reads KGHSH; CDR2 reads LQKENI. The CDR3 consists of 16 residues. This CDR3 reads CASSPLRTDKQETQYF. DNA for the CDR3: TGTGCCAGCTCACCACTCCGGACAGATAAGCAAGAGACCCAGTACTTC.

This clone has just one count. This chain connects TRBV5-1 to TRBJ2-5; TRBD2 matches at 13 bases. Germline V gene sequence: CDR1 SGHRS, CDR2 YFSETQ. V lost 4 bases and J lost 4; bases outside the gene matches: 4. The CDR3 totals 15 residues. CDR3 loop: CASSAGLAGIETQYF. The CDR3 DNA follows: TGCGCCAGCAGCGCGGGACTAGCGGGGATAGAGACCCAGTACTTC.

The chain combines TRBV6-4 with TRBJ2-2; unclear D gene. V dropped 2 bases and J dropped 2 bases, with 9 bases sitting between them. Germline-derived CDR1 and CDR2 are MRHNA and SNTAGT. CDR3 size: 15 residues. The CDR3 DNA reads TGTGCCAGCAGTGACACGGCAGGCAACACCGGGGAGCTGTTTTTT. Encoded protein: CASSDTAGNTGELFF.

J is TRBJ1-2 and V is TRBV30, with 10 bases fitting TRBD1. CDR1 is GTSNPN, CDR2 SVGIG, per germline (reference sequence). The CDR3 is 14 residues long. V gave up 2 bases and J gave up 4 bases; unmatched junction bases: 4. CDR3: CAWSRQGAAYGYTF. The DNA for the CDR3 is TGTGCCTGGAGTCGACAGGGGGCAGCCTATGGCTACACCTTC.

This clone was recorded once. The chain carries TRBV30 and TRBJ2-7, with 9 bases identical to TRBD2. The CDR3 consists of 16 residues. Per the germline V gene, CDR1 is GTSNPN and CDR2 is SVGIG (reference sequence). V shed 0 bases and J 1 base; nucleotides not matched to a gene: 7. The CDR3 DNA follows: TGTGCCTGGAGTGTCTCCATACTAGCGGGTTCCTACGAGCAGTACTTC. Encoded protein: CAWSVSILAGSYEQYF.

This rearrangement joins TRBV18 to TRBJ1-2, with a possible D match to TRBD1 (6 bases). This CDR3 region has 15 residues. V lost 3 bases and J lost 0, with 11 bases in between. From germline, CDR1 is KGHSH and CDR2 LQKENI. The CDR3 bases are TGTGCCAGCTCACCGGCAGGGGAATCTAACTATGGCTACACCTTC. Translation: CASSPAGESNYGYTF.